This T cell receptor beta chain is drawn from a study of cytomegalovirus exposure and HLA in healthy donors. The study's findings and limits: Later on, an analysis showed TCR association rates differing by HLA locus, with DRB1 the most and HLA-C the fewest.

Healthy donors of bone marrow made up the group. As concerns this clone: Its antigen remains unidentified. In the same sample, other DNA sequences code for this CDR3.

Use of 60 Vbeta and 13 Jbeta primers characterized the PCR. TCRdb's copy holds only in-frame clones and misses some; the assay was immunoSEQ multiplex PCR. Among 60,000 to 100,000 clones listed, 78% were seen once. The CDR3 loop spans 13 amino acids. Germline loops: CDR1 MNHEY, CDR2 SVGAGI. The V and J ends lost 10 bases and 5 bases respectively, with 17 bases between them. This receptor was obtained from a male donor in good health and CMV-seropositive. The V gene is TRBV6-5, the J gene TRBJ1-2; tentative D call: TRBD1 (5 bases). The specimen sequenced was PBMCs. CDR3 DNA: TGTGCCACTCACGTGACAGAGTCATATGGCTACACCTTC. This sequence encodes CATHVTESYGYTF.